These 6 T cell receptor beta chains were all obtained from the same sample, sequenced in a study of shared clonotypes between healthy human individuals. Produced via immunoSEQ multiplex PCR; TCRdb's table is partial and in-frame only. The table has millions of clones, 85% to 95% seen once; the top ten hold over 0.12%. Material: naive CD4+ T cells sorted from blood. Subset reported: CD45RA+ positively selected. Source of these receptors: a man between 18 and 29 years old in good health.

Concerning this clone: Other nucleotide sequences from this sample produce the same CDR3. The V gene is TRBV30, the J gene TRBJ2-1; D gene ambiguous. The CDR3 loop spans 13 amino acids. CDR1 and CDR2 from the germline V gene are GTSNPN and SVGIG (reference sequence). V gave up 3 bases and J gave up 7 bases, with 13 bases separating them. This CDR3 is CAWSGHGYNEQFF. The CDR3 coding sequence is TGTGCCTGGAGCGGGCATGGGTATAATGAGCAGTTCTTC.

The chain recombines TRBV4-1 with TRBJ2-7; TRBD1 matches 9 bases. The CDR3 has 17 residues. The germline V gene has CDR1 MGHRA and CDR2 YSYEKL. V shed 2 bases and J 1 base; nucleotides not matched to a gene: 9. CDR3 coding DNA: TGCGCCAGCAGCCAATTTCGAGGGACAGGGAATTCCTACGAGCAGTACTTC. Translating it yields CASSQFRGTGNSYEQYF.

The CDR3 bases are TGTGCCAGCAGCTTAGATGGGGGGCCCGGCGGGAGTTCTTACGAGCAGTTCTTC. Translation gives CASSLDGGPGGSSYEQFF. The chain employs TRBV11-2 and TRBJ2-1, with a weak D call TRBD2 (7 bases). The CDR3 is 18 residues long. Looked up from germline, CDR1 is SGHAT and CDR2 is FQNNGV. The V gene lost 0 bases and the J gene lost 10 bases, with 25 bases spanning the gap.

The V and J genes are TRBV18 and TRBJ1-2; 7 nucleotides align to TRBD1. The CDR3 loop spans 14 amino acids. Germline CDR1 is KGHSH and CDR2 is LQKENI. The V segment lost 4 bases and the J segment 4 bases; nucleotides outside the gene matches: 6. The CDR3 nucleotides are TGTGCCAGCTCACTGAAAGACAGGGCCTATGGCTACACCTTC. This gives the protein CASSLKDRAYGYTF.

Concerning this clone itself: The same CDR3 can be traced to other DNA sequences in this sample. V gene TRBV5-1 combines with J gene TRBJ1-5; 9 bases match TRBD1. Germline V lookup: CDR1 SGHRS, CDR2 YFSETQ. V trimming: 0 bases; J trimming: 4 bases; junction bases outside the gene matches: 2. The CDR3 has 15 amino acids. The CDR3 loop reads CASSLGQGGNQPQHF. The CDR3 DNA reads TGCGCCAGCAGCTTGGGACAGGGGGGTAATCAGCCCCAGCATTTT.

The DNA for the CDR3 is TGCGCCAGCAGATGGACGGTCCTGGGAGAGCAGTTCTTC. Translation gives CASRWTVLGEQFF. This chain uses TRBV5-1 with TRBJ2-1; D remains unclear. With 5 bases removed from V and 10 bases from J, the gap between germline ends came to 16 bases. CDR3 size: 13 residues. Per the germline V gene, CDR1 is SGHRS and CDR2 is YFSETQ.